This TCR beta chain appears in the sequencing data of a study of vaccination and CD4 T cells after COVID-19. Whole-study context: Either a CEFX pool, an HIV-1 Nef pool, or no peptide was added to control cultures.

Study-level findings and limits: Median SARS-CoV-2-reactive clonotypes rose from approximately 21 to 40, not significantly. Convalescent patients' vaccine-specific clones were spike mono-reactive in 304 of 307 cases. The appearance of a median about 88% of reactive clones in convalescent patients occurred only post-vaccination.

The sample's treatment: approximately nine-day PBMC culture with coronavirus spike peptide pools or control peptides (ViraFEST assay). This CDR3 has 15 amino acids. Germline-derived CDR1 and CDR2 are DFQATT and SNEGSKA (reference sequence). Trimming took 4 bases from V and 5 from J; bases not matched to a gene: 13. Oncomine TCR Beta short-read sequencing was applied to DNA from cultured CD4+ T cells. TCRdb recomputed calls from the PCR reads with MiXCR, one row per CDR3 protein. This table holds more than 3,000 distinct CDR3 sequences, 11% to 15% found once. A note on this clonotype: Its antigen is unidentified.

The sequence was collected from a human donor who had recovered from COVID-19. Sequenced: CD4+ T cells from blood, cultured in vitro. This rearrangement joins TRBV20-1 to TRBJ2-5; 7 positions match TRBD2. The CDR3: CSAIRGGGGRETQYF. As DNA, the CDR3 is TGCAGTGCTATCCGAGGAGGCGGGGGTAGGGAGACCCAGTACTTC.